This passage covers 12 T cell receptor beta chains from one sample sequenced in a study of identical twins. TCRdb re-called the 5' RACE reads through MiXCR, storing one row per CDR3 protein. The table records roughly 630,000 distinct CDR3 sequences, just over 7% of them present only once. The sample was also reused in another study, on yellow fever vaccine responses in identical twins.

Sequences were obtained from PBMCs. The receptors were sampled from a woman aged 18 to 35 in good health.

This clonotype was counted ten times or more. CDR3 coding DNA: TGTGCCAGCGGGGCGGTGGTGCGCAATGAGCAGTTCTTC. It yields the protein CASGAVVRNEQFF. The rearrangement uses TRBV6-1 and TRBJ2-1, with D perhaps matching TRBD1 (5 bases). The CDR3 runs to 13 residues. Germline V CDR1 and CDR2: MNHNS, SASEGT. The V end was cut by 8 bases, the J end by 6 bases, with 14 bases between.

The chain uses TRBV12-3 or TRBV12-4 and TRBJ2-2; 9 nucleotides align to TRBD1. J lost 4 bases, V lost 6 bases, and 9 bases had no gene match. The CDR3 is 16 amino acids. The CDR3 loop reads CASRSGRQGVTGELFF. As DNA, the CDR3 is TGTGCCAGCAGGAGTGGGAGACAGGGGGTCACCGGGGAGCTGTTTTTT.

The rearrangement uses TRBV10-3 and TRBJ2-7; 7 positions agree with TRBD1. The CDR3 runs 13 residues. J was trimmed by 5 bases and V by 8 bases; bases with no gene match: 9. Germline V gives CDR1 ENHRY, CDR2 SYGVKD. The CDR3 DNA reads TGTGCCATCTGTGGGGTAGACAGGGACGAGCAGTACTTC. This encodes CAICGVDRDEQYF.

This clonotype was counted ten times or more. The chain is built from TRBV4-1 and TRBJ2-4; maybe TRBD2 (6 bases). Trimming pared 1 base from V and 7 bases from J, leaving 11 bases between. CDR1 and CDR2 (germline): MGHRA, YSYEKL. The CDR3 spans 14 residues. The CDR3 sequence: CASSQVASENIQYF. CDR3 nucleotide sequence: TGCGCCAGCAGCCAAGTGGCTAGCGAGAACATTCAGTACTTC.

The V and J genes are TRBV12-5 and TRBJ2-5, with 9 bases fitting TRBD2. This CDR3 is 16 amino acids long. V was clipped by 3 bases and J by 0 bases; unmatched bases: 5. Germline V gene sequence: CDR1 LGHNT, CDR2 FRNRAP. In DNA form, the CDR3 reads TGTGCTAGTGGTTTTGGGACTAGCCAGTACCAAGAGACCCAGTACTTC. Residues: CASGFGTSQYQETQYF.

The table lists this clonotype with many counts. CDR3 DNA sequence: TGCAGTGCTCCCCGGCGGGTCGACAATTCACCCCTCCACTTT. Its translation is CSAPRRVDNSPLHF. The genes are TRBV20-1 and TRBJ1-6; D gene uncertain. The V and J ends lost 5 bases and 7 bases respectively, with 15 bases between them. Germline V gene sequence: CDR1 DFQATT, CDR2 SNEGSKA (reference sequence). The CDR3 has 14 residues.

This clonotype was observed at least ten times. In DNA, the CDR3 is TGCGCCAGCAGCTTCCAGGAGGGCACTGAAGCTTTCTTT. Protein sequence: CASSFQEGTEAFF. The rearrangement joins TRBV5-1 to TRBJ1-1; D is ambiguous. Deletions cut 2 bases from V and 4 bases from J, with 9 bases between. In germline, CDR1 is SGHRS, CDR2 YFSETQ. This CDR3 region has 13 residues. Variable domain in full (rest from reference TRBV5-1 and TRBJ1-1): KAGVTQTPRYLIKTRGQQVTLSCSPISGHRSVSWYQQTPGQGLQFLFEYFSETQRNKGNFPGRFSGRQFSNSRSEMNVSTLELGDSALYLCASSFQEGTEAFFGQGTRLTVV.

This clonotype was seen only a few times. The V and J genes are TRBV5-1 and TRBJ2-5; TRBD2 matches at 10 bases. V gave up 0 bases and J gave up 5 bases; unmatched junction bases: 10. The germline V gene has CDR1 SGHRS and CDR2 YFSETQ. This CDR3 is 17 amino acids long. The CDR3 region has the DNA TGCGCCAGCAGCTTGGAGGCAGCGGGAGGGTTTGAGGAGACCCAGTACTTC. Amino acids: CASSLEAAGGFEETQYF. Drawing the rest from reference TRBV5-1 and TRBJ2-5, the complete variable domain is KAGVTQTPRYLIKTRGQQVTLSCSPISGHRSVSWYQQTPGQGLQFLFEYFSETQRNKGNFPGRFSGRQFSNSRSEMNVSTLELGDSALYLCASSLEAAGGFEETQYFGPGTRLLVL.

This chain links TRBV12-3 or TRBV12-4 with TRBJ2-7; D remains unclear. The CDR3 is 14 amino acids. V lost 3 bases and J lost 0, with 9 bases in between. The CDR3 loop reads CASSLGFFSYEQYF. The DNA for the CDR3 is TGTGCCAGCAGTTTGGGGTTTTTCTCCTACGAGCAGTACTTC.

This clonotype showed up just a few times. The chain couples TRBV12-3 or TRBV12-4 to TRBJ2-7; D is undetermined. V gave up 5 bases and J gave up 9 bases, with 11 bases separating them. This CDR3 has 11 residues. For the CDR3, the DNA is TGTGCCAGCAGTCGGACCTTCGGGCAGTACTTC. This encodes CASSRTFGQYF.

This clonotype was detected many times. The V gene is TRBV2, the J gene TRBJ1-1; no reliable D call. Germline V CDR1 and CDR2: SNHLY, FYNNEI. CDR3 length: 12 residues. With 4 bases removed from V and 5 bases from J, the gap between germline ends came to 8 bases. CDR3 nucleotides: TGTGCCAGCAGTGTCTATTGGACTGAAGCTTTCTTT. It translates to CASSVYWTEAFF. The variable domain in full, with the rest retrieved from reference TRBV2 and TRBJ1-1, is EPEVTQTPSHQVTQMGQEVILRCVPISNHLYFYWYRQILGQKVEFLVSFYNNEISEKSEIFDDQFSVERPDGSNFTLKIRSTKLEDSAMYFCASSVYWTEAFFGQGTRLTVV.

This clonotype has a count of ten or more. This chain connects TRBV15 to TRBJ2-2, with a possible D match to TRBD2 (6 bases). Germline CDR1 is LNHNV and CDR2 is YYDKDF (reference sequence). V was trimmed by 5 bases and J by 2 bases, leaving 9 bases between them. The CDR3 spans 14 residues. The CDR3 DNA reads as TGTGCCACCAGCGAAGGACTAAACACCGGGGAGCTGTTTTTT. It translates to CATSEGLNTGELFF.